The source of this T cell receptor (beta chain) is a study of beta chain features in type 1 diabetes (dated by TCRdb to the late 2010s). A note on the overall study: No differences in mean age, gender distribution, total cell number or subset yield were found between patients and healthy donors. A total of about 110,000,000 sorted cells were examined across all samples, and a strong correlation was observed between cell number per subset and RNA yield. The study compared the TCRB repertoires of sorted circulating CD4+ T cell subsets in recently diagnosed type 1 diabetes patients with those in matched healthy donors. Whereas all 30 or so donors provided naive and central memory subsets, regulatory and stem cell-like memory subsets were isolated from just 8 patients and roughly eight healthy donors. Study-wide findings and limitations: Only small numbers of individuals were included in the HLA sub-analyses, which left unresolved whether HLA type had any influence on TCRB rearrangement. Shorter templates might be favored by PCR, yet because patient and control samples were amplified and corrected together, any such skew would affect both groups equally. Naive, central memory and regulatory TCRB repertoires appeared more similar among patients than among healthy donors. Fewer insertions and more nucleotide deletions at VDJ recombination sites were observed in patients with type 1 diabetes, implying thymic rearrangement abnormalities. In all four CD4+ subsets, TCRB CDR3 length was moderately but significantly shorter in type 1 diabetes patients. Because cDNA rather than genomic DNA was sequenced, highly expressing activated cells could have been over-represented, although no difference in activation and CD3 levels was found between groups.

The entire isolated RNA was reverse transcribed using the High Capacity cDNA Reverse Transcription Kit, and thus expressed TCRB transcripts were sequenced. Naive, central memory and regulatory T cell samples underwent deep immunoSEQ sequencing, averaging about 3.5 million total reads per sample. Sorted cells were lysed in RLT buffer, and RNA was extracted using DNase-treated RNeasy Micro or Mini kits according to cell number. Each cell subset was processed separately to prevent cross-contamination, with patient and healthy donor samples processed together. TCRB sequences were amplified from cDNA with the immunoSEQ multiplex PCR, producing 87-bp fragments spanning the CDR3 region. Amplicons were sequenced on the Illumina HiSeq platform. The study's own analysis went as follows. Synthetic template baselines were used to correct PCR bias computationally, reads within Hamming distance 2 were collapsed together, and singletons that could not be merged were discarded. Reads were aligned to IMGT to assign V, D and J genes, CDR3 length, and insertions or deletions at six rearrangement sites. Clonotype counts were normalized to sorted cell number within each subset before computing true diversity and Gini coefficients with the tcR R package. Repertoire sharing was quantified using the overlap coefficient calculated on TCRB nucleotide sequences. The table comes from immuneACCESS by way of TCRdb, which keeps in-frame sequences with V and J called. Part of the clones is missing from these tables; in studies checked, under half for an unresolved V gene and the rest for unknown reasons. V and J calls and clone size are those listed in that table; D and trimming were worked out from the DNA. Within this sample are around 180,000 clones, with about 13% of them counted one time only. About 0.59% of the sample belongs to the ten largest clones.

From each donor, a single peripheral blood sample of around 0.12 L on average was drawn into heparinised tubes. Naive, central memory, regulatory and stem cell-like memory CD4+ T cells were sorted on a BD FACSAria II using a panel including CD45RO, CCR7, CD25, CD127, CD95 and CD27. Every sorted population had a purity above 95%. Right away, PBMCs were isolated by Lymphoprep density gradient centrifugation and were stained directly, with no culture step. To minimize batch effects, samples were stained and sorted in pairs, one healthy donor with one patient per experiment. On this clone itself: No cognate antigen has been identified for it. Per-nucleotide qualities are absent, and no much larger clonotype sits a single base away.

The germline V gene encodes CDR1 SGHTA and CDR2 FQGNSA. Reading from cysteine to phenylalanine, the CDR3 counts 15 amino acids. Only the CDR3 region is kept as DNA, spanning 45 bases read in frame from base 1. V trim: 4 bases; J trim: 4 bases; unmatched bases: 8. Sequencing was performed on central memory CD4+ T cells from blood. The chain is assembled from TRBV7-2 and TRBJ1-1; 8 junctional bases match TRBD1. The source of this sequence is a woman under 30 in good health. The sequenced DNA is TGTGCCAGCAGCTCCCGGACAGGGTGGAGCACTGAAGCTTTCTTT. Its protein reads: CASSSRTGWSTEAFF. Full variable domain (CDR3 extended with the reference TRBV7-2 and TRBJ1-1 proteins): GAGVSQSPSNKVTEKGKDVELRCDPISGHTALYWYRQSLGQGLEFLIYFQGNSAPDKSGLPSDRFSAERTGGSVSTLTIQRTQQEDSAVYLCASSSRTGWSTEAFFGQGTRLTVV.